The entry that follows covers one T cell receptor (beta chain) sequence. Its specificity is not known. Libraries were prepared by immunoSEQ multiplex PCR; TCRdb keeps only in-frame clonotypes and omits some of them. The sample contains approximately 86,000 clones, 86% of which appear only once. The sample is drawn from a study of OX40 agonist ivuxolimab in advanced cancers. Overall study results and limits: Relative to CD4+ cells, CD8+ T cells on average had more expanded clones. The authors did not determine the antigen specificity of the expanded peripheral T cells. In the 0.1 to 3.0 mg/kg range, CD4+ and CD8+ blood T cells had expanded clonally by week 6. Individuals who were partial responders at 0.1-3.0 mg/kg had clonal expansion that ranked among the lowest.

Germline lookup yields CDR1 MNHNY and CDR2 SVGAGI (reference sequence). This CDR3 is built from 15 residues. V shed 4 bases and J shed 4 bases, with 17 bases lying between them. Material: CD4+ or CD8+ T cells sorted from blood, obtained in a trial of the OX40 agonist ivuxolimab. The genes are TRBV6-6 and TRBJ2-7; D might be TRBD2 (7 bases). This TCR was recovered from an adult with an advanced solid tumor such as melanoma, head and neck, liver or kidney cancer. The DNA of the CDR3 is TGTGCCAGCAGTTCATCGGCCGGGGGGCGGTACGAGCAGTACTTC. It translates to CASSSSAGGRYEQYF.